The rows below give T cell receptor beta chains drawn from one sample of a study of cytomegalovirus exposure and HLA in healthy donors. Assay: immunoSEQ multiplex PCR; the TCRdb copy retains only in-frame clones and omits some. The table records about 64,000 clones, over 85% of them present only once. The specimen was PBMCs. These receptors originate from a woman aged 18-29 years in good health and CMV-seropositive. CDR3s include the opening cysteine and the closing phenylalanine or tryptophan. Fields, in order: V gene, D gene, J gene, clone size, CDR3 DNA, CDR3 protein. D genes are given only for firm matches. Size is stated for part of the rows, as once, few or many counts, or as a class when the clone is expanded.

>TRBV11-2|NA|TRBJ2-1|NA
TGTGCCAGCAGCTTTAGCGCCGGGAATTCCTACAATGAGCAGTTCTTC
CASSFSAGNSYNEQFF
>TRBV7-2|TRBD2|TRBJ2-5|NA
TGTGCCAGCAGCTTGGCCCCGGGACTAGCGGAGACCCAGTACTTC
CASSLAPGLAETQYF
>TRBV4-1|TRBD2|TRBJ2-3|NA
TGCGCCAGCAGCCTAGGGGTGACTAGCGCGAAACCCCGGCAGTATTTT
CASSLGVTSAKPRQYF
>TRBV19|TRBD2|TRBJ2-3|NA
TGTGCCAGTACGATTAGCGGGGGGCCAGGGCGGGCAGATACGCAGTATTTT
CASTISGGPGRADTQYF
>TRBV27|TRBD2|TRBJ2-1|NA
TGTGCCAGCAGAATTACACCCGGGACTAGCAGGTTGAATGAGCAGTTCTTC
CASRITPGTSRLNEQFF
>TRBV28|TRBD2|TRBJ2-7|NA
TGTGCCAGCAGTTTATCCCTTGGACTAGCGACCAACTACGAGCAGTACTTC
CASSLSLGLATNYEQYF
>TRBV29-1|NA|TRBJ1-6|NA
TGCAGCGTTCAAGAGGGGGGTGGGGAAAGATCACCCCTCCACTTT
CSVQEGGGERSPLHF
>TRBV18|NA|TRBJ1-3|NA
TGTGCCAGCTCACCGACAGACCCAAACACCATATATTTT
CASSPTDPNTIYF
>TRBV5-1|TRBD2|TRBJ2-1|NA
TGCGCCAGCAGTTCCGGGGGGGCCTTTAATGAGCAGTTCTTC
CASSSGGAFNEQFF
>TRBV5-6|TRBD2|TRBJ2-1|NA
TGTGCCAGCAGTCGGGGGACTAGCGGCTCCTACAATGAGCAGTTCTTC
CASSRGTSGSYNEQFF
>TRBV27|NA|TRBJ2-1|NA
TGTGCCAGCAGTTTCACGGGCTCCTACAATGAGCAGTTCTTC
CASSFTGSYNEQFF
>TRBV5-4|TRBD2|TRBJ2-1|NA
TGTGCCAGCAGCTTGGCCGGGACAGGGTGGACTAGCGGGAGGTTTGAGCAGTTCTTC
CASSLAGTGWTSGRFEQFF
>TRBV6-5|TRBD1|TRBJ1-1|NA
TGTGCCAGCAGTTACTCCGGTATCGGGACAGTTGAAGCTTTCTTT
CASSYSGIGTVEAFF
>TRBV6-4|TRBD2|TRBJ2-7|NA
TGTGCCAGCAGCCCCCGTCGGGGGGACCAATACGAGCAGTACTTC
CASSPRRGDQYEQYF
>TRBV5-1|TRBD1|TRBJ2-7|once
TGCGCCAGCAGCGTCCAGGGACAGGGCTACGAGCAGTACTTC
CASSVQGQGYEQYF
>TRBV20-1|TRBD1|TRBJ2-4|NA
TGCAGTGCTAGAGGGGGACAGCCGGAGTACTTC
CSARGGQPEYF
>TRBV29-1|NA|TRBJ1-2|NA
TGCAGCGTTTCTCCCCTTAAGCGATCGAGCTACACCTTC
CSVSPLKRSSYTF
>TRBV6-5|NA|TRBJ1-4|NA
TGTGCCAGCAGTCTGTTGGTTAGTGAAAAACTGTTTTTT
CASSLLVSEKLFF
>TRBV6-1|NA|TRBJ1-1|NA
TGTGCCAGCCCTCCGACGACAGTTATGAACACTGAAGCTTTCTTT
CASPPTTVMNTEAFF
>TRBV28|NA|TRBJ2-5|NA
TGTGCCAGCAGTCCGACATCATCGACCCAGTACTTC
CASSPTSSTQYF
>TRBV5-4|NA|TRBJ2-6|NA
TGTGCCAGCAGCTGGGCCGGCTCTGGGGCCAACGTCCTGACTTTC
CASSWAGSGANVLTF
>TRBV11-2|TRBD1|TRBJ1-1|NA
TGTGCCAGCAGCTCCGTTACAGGGGGGGTAACAGTAGCTTTCTTT
CASSSVTGGVTVAFF
>TRBV13|TRBD2|TRBJ2-7|NA
TGTGCCAGCAGCTTAGGCGGGAGGAACTCCTACGAGCAGTACTTC
CASSLGGRNSYEQYF
>TRBV7-3|TRBD1|TRBJ2-7|NA
TGTGCCAGCAGCTCGGGCCCGGGACAGGGAGTTGACGAGCAGTACTTC
CASSSGPGQGVDEQYF
>TRBV6-1|NA|TRBJ1-1|once
TGTGCCAGCTCCCAGGCTGTAGTGAACACTGAAGCTTTCTTT
CASSQAVVNTEAFF
>TRBV5-1|NA|TRBJ2-1|NA
TGCGCCAGCAGCATCGACAGGGAGCAGTTCTTC
CASSIDREQFF
>TRBV10-3|TRBD2|TRBJ2-3|NA
TGTGCCATCAGTCTGGGAGGGGACACAGATACGCAGTATTTT
CAISLGGDTDTQYF
>TRBV5-1|TRBD2|TRBJ2-7|NA
TGCGCCAGCAGCCGGTTTGGCGGGGGGGAGGTACACGAGCAGTACTTC
CASSRFGGGEVHEQYF
>TRBV29-1|NA|TRBJ1-1|NA
TGCAGCGCAGGGGCGTTCGGGAACACTGAAGCTTTCTTT
CSAGAFGNTEAFF
>TRBV19|NA|TRBJ1-2|NA
TGTGCCAGTAGTATCAGGAACAGGACGAACTATGGCTACACCTTC
CASSIRNRTNYGYTF
>TRBV6-6|NA|TRBJ1-2|once
TGTGCCAGCAGCAAACATTTAGCCTTAGCTAACTATGGCTACACCTTC
CASSKHLALANYGYTF
>TRBV5-6|TRBD2|TRBJ2-1|NA
TGTGCCAGCACCAGACTAGCGGGAGGGCGAAATGAGCAGTTCTTC
CASTRLAGGRNEQFF
>TRBV28|NA|TRBJ1-6|NA
TGTGCCAGCAGTTTGCTCACCGTCGCGGGTAATTCACCCCTCCACTTT
CASSLLTVAGNSPLHF
>TRBV5-1|TRBD2|TRBJ2-3|NA
TGCGCCAGCGGGACTAGCAGCACAGATACGCAGTATTTT
CASGTSSTDTQYF
>TRBV4-2|NA|TRBJ2-6|NA
TGTGCCAGCAGCCTAAGACTAGTAATAGCCGGGGCCAACGTCCTGACTTTC
CASSLRLVIAGANVLTF
>TRBV7-2|NA|TRBJ2-3|NA
TGTGCCAGCAGCCGGGGGGATACGCAGTATTTT
CASSRGDTQYF
>TRBV27|NA|TRBJ1-1|NA
TGTGCCAGCAGTCGTTTGGGCTACATGAACACTGAAGCTTTCTTT
CASSRLGYMNTEAFF
>TRBV4-1|NA|TRBJ2-3|once
TGCGCCAGCAGCCATTCTGGGAGAGTAGATACGCAGTATTTT
CASSHSGRVDTQYF
>TRBV7-3|NA|TRBJ1-1|NA
TGTGCCAGCAGCTGCCGGGGGGACACTGAAGCTTTCTTT
CASSCRGDTEAFF
>TRBV6-1|TRBD2|TRBJ2-5|NA
TGTGCCAGCAGTGGGACTAGCGTGGAGACCCAGTACTTC
CASSGTSVETQYF
>TRBV7-6|NA|TRBJ2-5|NA
TGTGCCAGCAGCTTAGAGGGGTATGGAGAGACCCAGTACTTC
CASSLEGYGETQYF
>TRBV27|TRBD1|TRBJ1-5|NA
TGTGCCAGCAGTTTATCGAGACAGGGTGGCCAGCCCCAGCATTTT
CASSLSRQGGQPQHF
>TRBV7-3|TRBD2|TRBJ2-3|NA
TGTGCCAGCAGCTTAAACCCTGGACTAGCGGGGAGCAGCACAGATACGCAGTATTTT
CASSLNPGLAGSSTDTQYF
>TRBV27|NA|TRBJ2-2|NA
TGTGCCAGCAGTTTGTATGGGGCAGGGGAAAACACCGGGGAGCTGTTTTTT
CASSLYGAGENTGELFF
>TRBV6-6|NA|TRBJ1-1|NA
TGTGCCAGCAGTACCGGGGTAGATAGAGCCCGTGGAGCTTTCTTT
CASSTGVDRARGAFF